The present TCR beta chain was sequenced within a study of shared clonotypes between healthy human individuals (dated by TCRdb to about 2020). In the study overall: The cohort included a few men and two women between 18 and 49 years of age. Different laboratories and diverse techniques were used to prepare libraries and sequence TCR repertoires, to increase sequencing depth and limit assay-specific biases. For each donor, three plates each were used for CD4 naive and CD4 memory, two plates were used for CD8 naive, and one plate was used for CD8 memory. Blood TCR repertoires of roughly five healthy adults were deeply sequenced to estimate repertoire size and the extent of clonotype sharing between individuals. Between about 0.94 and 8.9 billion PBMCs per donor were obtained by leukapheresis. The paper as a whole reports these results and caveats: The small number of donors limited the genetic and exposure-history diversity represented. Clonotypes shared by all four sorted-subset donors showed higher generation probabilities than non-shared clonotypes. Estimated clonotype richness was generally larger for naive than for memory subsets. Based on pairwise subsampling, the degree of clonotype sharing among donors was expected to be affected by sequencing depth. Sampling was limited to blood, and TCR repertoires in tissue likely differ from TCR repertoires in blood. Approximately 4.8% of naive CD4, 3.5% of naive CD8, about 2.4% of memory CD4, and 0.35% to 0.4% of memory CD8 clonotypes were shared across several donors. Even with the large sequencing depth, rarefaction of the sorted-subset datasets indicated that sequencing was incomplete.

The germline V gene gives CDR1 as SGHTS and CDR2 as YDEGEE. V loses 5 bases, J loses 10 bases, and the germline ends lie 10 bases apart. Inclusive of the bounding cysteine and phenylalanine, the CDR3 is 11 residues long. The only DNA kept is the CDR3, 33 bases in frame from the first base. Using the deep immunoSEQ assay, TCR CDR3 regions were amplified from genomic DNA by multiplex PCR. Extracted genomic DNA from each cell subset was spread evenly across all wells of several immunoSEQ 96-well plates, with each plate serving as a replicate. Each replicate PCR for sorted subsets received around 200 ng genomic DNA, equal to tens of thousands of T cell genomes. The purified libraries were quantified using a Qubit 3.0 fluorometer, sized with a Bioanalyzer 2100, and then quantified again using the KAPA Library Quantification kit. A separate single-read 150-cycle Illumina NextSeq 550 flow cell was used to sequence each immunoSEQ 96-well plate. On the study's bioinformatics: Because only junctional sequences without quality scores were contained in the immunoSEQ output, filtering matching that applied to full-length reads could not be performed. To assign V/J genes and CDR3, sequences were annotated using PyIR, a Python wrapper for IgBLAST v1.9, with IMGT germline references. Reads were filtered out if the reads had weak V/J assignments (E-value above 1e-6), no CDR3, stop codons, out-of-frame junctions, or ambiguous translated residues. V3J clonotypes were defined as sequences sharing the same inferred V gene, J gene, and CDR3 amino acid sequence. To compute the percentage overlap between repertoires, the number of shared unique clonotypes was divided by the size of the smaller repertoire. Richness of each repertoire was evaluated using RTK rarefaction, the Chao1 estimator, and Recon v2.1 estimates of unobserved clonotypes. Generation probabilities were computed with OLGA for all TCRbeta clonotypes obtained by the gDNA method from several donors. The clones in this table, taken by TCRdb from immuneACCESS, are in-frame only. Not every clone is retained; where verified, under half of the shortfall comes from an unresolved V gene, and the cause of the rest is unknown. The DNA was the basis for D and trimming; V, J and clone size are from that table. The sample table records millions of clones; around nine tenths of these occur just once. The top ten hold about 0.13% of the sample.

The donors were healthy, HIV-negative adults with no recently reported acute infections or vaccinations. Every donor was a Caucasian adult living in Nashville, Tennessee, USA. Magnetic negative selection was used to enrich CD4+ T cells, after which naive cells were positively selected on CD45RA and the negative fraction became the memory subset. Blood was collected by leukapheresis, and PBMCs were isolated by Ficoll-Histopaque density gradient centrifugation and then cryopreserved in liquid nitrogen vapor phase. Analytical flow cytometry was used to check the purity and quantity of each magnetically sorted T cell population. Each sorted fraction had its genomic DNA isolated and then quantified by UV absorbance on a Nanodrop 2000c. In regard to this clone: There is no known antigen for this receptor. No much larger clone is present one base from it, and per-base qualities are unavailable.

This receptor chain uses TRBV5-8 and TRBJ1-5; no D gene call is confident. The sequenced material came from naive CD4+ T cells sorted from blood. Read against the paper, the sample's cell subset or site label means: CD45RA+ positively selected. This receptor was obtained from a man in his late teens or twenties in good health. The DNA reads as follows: TGTGCCAGCAGTAGTGTCGGACCCCAGCATTTT. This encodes CASSSVGPQHF.